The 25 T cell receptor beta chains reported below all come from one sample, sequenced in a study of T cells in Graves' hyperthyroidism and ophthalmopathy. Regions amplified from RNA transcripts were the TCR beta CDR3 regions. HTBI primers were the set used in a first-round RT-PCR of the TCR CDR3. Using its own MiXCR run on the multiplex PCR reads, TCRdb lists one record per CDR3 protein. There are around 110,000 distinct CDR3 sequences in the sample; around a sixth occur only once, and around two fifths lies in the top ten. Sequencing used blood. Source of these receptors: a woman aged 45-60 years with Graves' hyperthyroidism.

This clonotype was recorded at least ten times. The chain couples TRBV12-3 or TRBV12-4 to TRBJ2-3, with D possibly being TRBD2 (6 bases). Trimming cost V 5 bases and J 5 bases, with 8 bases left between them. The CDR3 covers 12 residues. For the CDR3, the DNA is TGTGCCAGCAGTACCGGGGGAGATACGCAGTATTTT. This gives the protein CASSTGGDTQYF.

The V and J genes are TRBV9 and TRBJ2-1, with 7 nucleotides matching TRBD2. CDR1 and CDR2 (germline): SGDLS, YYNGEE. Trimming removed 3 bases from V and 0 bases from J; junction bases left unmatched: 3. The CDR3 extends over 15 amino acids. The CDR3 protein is CASSASGDSYNEQFF. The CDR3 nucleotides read TGTGCCAGCAGCGCAAGCGGGGACTCCTACAATGAGCAGTTCTTC.

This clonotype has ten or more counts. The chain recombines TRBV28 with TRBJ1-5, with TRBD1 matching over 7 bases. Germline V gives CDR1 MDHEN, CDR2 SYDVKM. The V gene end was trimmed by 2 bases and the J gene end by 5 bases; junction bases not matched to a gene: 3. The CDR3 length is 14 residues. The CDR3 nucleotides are TGTGCCAGCAGTTTAGGACAGGCGGATCAGCCCCAGCATTTT. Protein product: CASSLGQADQPQHF.

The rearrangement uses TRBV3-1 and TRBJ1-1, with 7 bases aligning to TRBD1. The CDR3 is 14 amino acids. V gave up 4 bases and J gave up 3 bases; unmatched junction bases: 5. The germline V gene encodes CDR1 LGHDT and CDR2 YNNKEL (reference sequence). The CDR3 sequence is CASSRGGLYTEAFF. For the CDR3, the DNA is TGTGCCAGCAGCCGAGGGGGCTTGTACACTGAAGCTTTCTTT. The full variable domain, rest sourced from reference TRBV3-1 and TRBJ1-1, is DTAVSQTPKYLVTQMGNDKSIKCEQNLGHDTMYWYKQDSKKFLKIMFSYNNKELIINETVPNRFSPKSPDKAHLNLHINSLELGDSAVYFCASSRGGLYTEAFFGQGTRLTVV.

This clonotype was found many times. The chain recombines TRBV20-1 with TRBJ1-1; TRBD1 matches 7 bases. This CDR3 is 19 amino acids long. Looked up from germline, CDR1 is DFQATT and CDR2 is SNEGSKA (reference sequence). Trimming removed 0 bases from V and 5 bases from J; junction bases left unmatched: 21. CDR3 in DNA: TGCAGTGCTAGAGATCAATCGGCCAGGGGGGGCGGTCGGTTTACTGAAGCTTTCTTT. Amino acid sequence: CSARDQSARGGGRFTEAFF.

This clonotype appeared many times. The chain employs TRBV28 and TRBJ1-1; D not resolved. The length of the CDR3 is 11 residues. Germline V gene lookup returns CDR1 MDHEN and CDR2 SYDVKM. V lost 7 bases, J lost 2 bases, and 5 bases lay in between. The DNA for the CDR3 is TGTGCCAGCATCAGTAACACTGAAGCTTTCTTT. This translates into CASISNTEAFF.

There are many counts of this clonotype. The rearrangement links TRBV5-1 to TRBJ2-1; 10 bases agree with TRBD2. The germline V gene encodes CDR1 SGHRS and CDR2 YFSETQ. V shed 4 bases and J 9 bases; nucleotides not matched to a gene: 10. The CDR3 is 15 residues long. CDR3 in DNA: TGCGCCAGCAGCGTCCGACTTAGCGGGAGGAGTGAGCAGTTCTTC. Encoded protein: CASSVRLSGRSEQFF.

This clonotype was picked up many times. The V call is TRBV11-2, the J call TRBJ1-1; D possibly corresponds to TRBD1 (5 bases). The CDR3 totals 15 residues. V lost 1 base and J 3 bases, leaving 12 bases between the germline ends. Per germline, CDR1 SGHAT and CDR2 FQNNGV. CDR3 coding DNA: TGTGCCAGCAGCTTAGTTGGGGGGAAACACACTGAAGCTTTCTTT. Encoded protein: CASSLVGGKHTEAFF. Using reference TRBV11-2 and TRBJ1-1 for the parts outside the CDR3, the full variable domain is EAGVAQSPRYKIIEKRQSVAFWCNPISGHATLYWYQQILGQGPKLLIQFQNNGVVDDSQLPKDRFSAERLKGVDSTLKIQPAKLEDSAVYLCASSLVGGKHTEAFFGQGTRLTVV.

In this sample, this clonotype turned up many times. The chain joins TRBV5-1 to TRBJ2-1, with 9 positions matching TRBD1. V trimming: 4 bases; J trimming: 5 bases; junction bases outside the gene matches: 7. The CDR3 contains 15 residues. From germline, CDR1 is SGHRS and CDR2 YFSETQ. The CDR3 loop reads CASSHTGQGNNEQFF. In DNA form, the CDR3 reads TGCGCCAGCAGCCATACGGGACAGGGAAACAATGAGCAGTTCTTC.

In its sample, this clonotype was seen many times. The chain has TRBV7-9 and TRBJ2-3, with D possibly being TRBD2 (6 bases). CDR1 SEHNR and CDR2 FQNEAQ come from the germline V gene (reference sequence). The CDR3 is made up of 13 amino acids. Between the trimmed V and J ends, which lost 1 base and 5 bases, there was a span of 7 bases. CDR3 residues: CASSLGGLDTQYF. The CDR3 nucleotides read TGTGCCAGCAGCTTAGGGGGACTAGATACGCAGTATTTT. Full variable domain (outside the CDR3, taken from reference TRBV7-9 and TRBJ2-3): DTGVSQNPRHKITKRGQNVTFRCDPISEHNRLYWYRQTLGQGPEFLTYFQNEAQLEKSRLLSDRFSAERPKGSFSTLEIQRTEQGDSAMYLCASSLGGLDTQYFGPGTRLTVL.

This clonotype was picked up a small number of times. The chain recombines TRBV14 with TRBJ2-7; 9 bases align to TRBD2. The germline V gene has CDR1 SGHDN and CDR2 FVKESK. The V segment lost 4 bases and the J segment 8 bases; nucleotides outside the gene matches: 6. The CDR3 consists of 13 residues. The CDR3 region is CASSLAGDTKQYV. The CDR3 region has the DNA TGTGCCAGCAGCCTAGCGGGAGACACGAAGCAGTACGTC.

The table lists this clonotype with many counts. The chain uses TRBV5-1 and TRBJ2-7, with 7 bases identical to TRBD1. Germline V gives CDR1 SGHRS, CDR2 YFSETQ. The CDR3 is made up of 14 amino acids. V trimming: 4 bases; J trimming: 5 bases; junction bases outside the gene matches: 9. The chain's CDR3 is CASSPRQGEDEQYF. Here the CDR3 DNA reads TGCGCCAGCAGCCCAAGACAGGGTGAGGACGAGCAGTACTTC.

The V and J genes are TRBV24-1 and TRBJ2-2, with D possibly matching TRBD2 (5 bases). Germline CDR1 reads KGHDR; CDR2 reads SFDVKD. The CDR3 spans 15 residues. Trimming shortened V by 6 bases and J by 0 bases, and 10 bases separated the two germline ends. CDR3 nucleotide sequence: TGTGCCACCAGTCCAGGACTCCCGAACACCGGGGAGCTGTTTTTT. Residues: CATSPGLPNTGELFF.

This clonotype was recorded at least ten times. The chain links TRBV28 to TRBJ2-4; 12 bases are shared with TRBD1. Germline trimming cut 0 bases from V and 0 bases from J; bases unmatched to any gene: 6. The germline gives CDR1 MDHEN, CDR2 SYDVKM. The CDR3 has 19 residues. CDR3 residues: CASSLWMGTGGPAKNIQYF. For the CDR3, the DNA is TGTGCCAGCAGTTTATGGATGGGGACAGGGGGCCCAGCCAAAAACATTCAGTACTTC.

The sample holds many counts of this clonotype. As DNA, the CDR3 is TGCAGTGCCAGGATCGGGACTAGCGACACAGATACGCAGTATTTT. Translated: CSARIGTSDTDTQYF. This rearrangement joins TRBV20-1 to TRBJ2-3; TRBD2 matches 10 bases. The CDR3 is made up of 15 amino acids. The trim removed 6 bases at V and 2 bases at J, leaving 8 bases unmatched. CDR1 DFQATT and CDR2 SNEGSKA come from the germline V gene (reference sequence).

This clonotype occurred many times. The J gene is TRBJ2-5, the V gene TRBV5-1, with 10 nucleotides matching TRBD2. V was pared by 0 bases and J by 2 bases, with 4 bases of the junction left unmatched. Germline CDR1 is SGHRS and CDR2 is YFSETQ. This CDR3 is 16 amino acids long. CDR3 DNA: TGCGCCAGCAGCTTGGGGCTAGCGGGAGTGCAAGAGACCCAGTACTTC. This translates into CASSLGLAGVQETQYF.

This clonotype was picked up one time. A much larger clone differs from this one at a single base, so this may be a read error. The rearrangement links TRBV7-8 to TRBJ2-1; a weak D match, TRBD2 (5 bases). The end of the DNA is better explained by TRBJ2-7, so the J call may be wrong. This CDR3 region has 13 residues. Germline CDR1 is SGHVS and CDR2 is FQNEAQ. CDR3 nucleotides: TGTGCCAGCGTCTCGGGGATCTACAATGAGCAGTACTTC. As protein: CASVSGIYNEQYF.

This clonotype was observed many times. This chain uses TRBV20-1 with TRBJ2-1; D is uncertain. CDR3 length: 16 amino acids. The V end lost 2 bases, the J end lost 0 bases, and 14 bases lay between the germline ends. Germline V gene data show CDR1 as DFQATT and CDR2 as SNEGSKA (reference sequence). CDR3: CSARSGLTNSYNEQFF. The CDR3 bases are TGCAGTGCTAGAAGTGGGCTAACCAACTCCTACAATGAGCAGTTCTTC.

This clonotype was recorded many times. The chain's CDR3 is CASSSGVLQETQYF. CDR3 sequence (DNA): TGTGCCAGCTCCTCAGGGGTTCTACAAGAGACCCAGTACTTC. The chain joins TRBV2 to TRBJ2-5, with D possibly TRBD1 on 6 matching bases. With 8 bases removed from V and 2 bases from J, the gap between germline ends came to 15 bases. Germline V gene data show CDR1 as SNHLY and CDR2 as FYNNEI. The CDR3 contains 14 residues.

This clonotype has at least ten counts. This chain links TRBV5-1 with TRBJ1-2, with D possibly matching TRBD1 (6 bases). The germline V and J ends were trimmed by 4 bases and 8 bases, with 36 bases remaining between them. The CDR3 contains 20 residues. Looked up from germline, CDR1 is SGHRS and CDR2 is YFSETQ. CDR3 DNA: TGCGCCAGCAGCGTACTACCCAGGACAGCCATTCCAATCTGGTCTATGGGCTACACCTTC. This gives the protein CASSVLPRTAIPIWSMGYTF.

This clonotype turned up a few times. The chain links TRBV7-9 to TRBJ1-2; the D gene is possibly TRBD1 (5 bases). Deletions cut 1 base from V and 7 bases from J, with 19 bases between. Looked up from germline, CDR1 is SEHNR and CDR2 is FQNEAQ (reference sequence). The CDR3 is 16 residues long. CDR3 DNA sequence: TGTGCCAGCAGCTTAGACTCGGGGACGGGTTCGGGTGGCTACACCTTC. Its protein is CASSLDSGTGSGGYTF. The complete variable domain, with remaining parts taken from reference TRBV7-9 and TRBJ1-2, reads DTGVSQNPRHKITKRGQNVTFRCDPISEHNRLYWYRQTLGQGPEFLTYFQNEAQLEKSRLLSDRFSAERPKGSFSTLEIQRTEQGDSAMYLCASSLDSGTGSGGYTFGSGTRLTVV.

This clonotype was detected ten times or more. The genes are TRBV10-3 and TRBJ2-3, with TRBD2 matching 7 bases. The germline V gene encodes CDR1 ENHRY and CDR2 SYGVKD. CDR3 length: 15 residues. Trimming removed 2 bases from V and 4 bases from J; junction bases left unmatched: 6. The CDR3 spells CAISETGGRADTQYF. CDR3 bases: TGTGCCATCAGTGAGACGGGCGGGAGAGCAGATACGCAGTATTTT.

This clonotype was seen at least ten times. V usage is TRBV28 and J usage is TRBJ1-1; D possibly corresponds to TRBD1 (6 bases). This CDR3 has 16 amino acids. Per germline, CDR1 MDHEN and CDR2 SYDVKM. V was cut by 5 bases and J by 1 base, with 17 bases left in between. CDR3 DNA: TGTGCCAGCAGTCAAGGGGGGGCGCGGGGGAACACTGAAGCTTTCTTT. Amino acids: CASSQGGARGNTEAFF.

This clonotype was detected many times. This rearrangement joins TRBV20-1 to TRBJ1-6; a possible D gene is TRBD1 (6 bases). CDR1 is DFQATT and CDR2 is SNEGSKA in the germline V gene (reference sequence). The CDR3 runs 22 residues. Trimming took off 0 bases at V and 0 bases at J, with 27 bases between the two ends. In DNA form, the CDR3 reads TGCAGTGCTAGAGATACTCCTGACAGGCAGCTATTACTTAGCTCCTATAATTCACCCCTCCACTTT. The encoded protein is CSARDTPDRQLLLSSYNSPLHF.

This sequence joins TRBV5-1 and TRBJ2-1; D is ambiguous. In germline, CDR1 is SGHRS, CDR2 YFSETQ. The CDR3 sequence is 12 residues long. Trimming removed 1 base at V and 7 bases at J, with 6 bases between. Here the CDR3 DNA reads TGCGCCAGCAGCTTGTTTCGTAATGAGCAGTTCTTC. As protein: CASSLFRNEQFF.